Shown below are 14 T cell receptor beta chains from a single sample sequenced in a study of CD4 T cells in relation to SARS-CoV-2 and coronaviruses listed by TCRdb under 2021. Library preparation employed the immunoSEQ multiplex PCR assay. Entries here come from immuneACCESS through TCRdb and include only in-frame sequences with V and J called. Some clones fail to appear in such tables; in the studies checked, an unresolved V gene covers under half of the shortfall, and the cause of the remainder is unknown. This sample holds about 38,000 clones; over 75% were observed only once. The ten largest account for roughly a tenth of the sample. Source material: memory CD4+ T cells from PBMCs. In the paper's terms, the cell subset or site label means: memory (non-naive) CD4+ T cells. All receptors come from an adult with COVID-19.

The chain links TRBV5-1 to TRBJ2-2; 11 nucleotides match TRBD2. V was clipped by 4 bases and J by 3 bases; unmatched bases: 14. The CDR3 covers 19 residues. Germline-derived CDR1 and CDR2 are SGHRS and YFSETQ. CDR3 sequence reads: CASSPQTLAGGMDTGELFF. CDR3 bases: TGCGCCAGCAGCCCACAGACCCTAGCGGGGGGCATGGACACCGGGGAGCTGTTTTTT.

The chain has TRBV2 and TRBJ2-5, with 9 bases matching TRBD1. CDR1 is SNHLY and CDR2 is FYNNEI in the germline V gene. J was trimmed by 5 bases and V by 6 bases; bases with no gene match: 19. The CDR3 is 18 residues long. The CDR3: CASRVFGTGYGGVETQYF. CDR3 in DNA: TGTGCCAGCAGGGTGTTCGGGACAGGGTACGGAGGGGTGGAGACCCAGTACTTC.

The rearrangement joins TRBV28 to TRBJ2-5, with a tentative D call TRBD2 (6 bases). CDR1 is MDHEN, CDR2 SYDVKM, per germline. The CDR3 extends over 14 amino acids. V dropped 2 bases and J dropped 5 bases, with 12 bases sitting between them. CDR3 in amino acids: CASSLVGGRETQYF. CDR3 nucleotide sequence: TGTGCCAGCAGTTTAGTCGGGGGTAGGGAGACCCAGTACTTC.

The chain joins TRBV19 to TRBJ2-7, with TRBD2 matching over 10 bases. This CDR3 has 17 amino acids. V shed 6 bases, J shed 0 bases, and the junction held 11 bases outside the gene matches. CDR1 and CDR2 (germline): LNHDA, SQIVND (reference sequence). Written as DNA, the CDR3 is TGTGCCAGTAGGTCGGCTAGCGGGGGTCGAGGCTCCTACGAGCAGTACTTC. Translating gives CASRSASGGRGSYEQYF.

The chain combines TRBV3-1 (or the pseudogene TRBV3-2) with TRBJ2-3; TRBD1 matches at 10 bases. The length of the CDR3 is 16 residues. Germline V gene sequence: CDR1 LGHDT, CDR2 YNNKEL (reference sequence). V trimming: 2 bases; J trimming: 2 bases; junction bases outside the gene matches: 4. For the CDR3, the DNA is TGTGCCAGCAGCCAAAGGACAGGGGGGGCCACAGATACGCAGTATTTT. Amino acid sequence: CASSQRTGGATDTQYF.

The chain uses TRBV11-3 and TRBJ2-1; perhaps TRBD2 as D (6 bases). Germline CDR1 and CDR2: SGHNT and YENEEA. V was trimmed by 1 base and J by 2 bases, leaving 6 bases between them. The CDR3 loop spans 14 amino acids. The CDR3 coding sequence is TGTGCCAGCAGCTTAGGCGGGGCCTACAATGAGCAGTTCTTC. Translation: CASSLGGAYNEQFF.

V and J are TRBV19 and TRBJ1-3, with 9 bases matching TRBD1. The CDR3 covers 16 residues. Trimming at V came to 5 bases and at J to 4 bases, leaving 9 bases not matched to a gene. The germline CDR1 and CDR2 sequences are LNHDA and SQIVND (reference sequence). The CDR3 protein is CASSAPRDREGNTIYF. CDR3 DNA: TGTGCCAGTAGTGCCCCCCGGGACAGGGAGGGAAACACCATATATTTT.

This clone came up once. The rearrangement joins TRBV7-9 to TRBJ2-3; TRBD2 matches at 12 bases. V dropped 6 bases and J dropped 4; count of bases not matched to a gene: 5. The CDR3 loop spans 15 amino acids. The germline gives CDR1 SEHNR, CDR2 FQNEAQ (reference sequence). CDR3 DNA sequence: TGTGCCAGCAGGACTAGCGGGGGTCGTGCAGATACGCAGTATTTT. Its translation: CASRTSGGRADTQYF.

The V gene is TRBV6-4, the J gene TRBJ1-2, with a tentative D call TRBD1 (5 bases). CDR1 is MRHNA, CDR2 SNTAGT, per germline. Trimming left V 6 bases short and J 2 bases short, with 19 bases between. The CDR3 loop spans 16 amino acids. CDR3 in DNA: TGTGCCAGCAGCGTAACTATGGGGGGTAAGAACTATGGCTACACCTTC. Its protein is CASSVTMGGKNYGYTF.

This clone was counted once. The chain is built from TRBV28 and TRBJ2-5; the match to TRBD1 covers 10 bases. Germline values: CDR1 MDHEN, CDR2 SYDVKM. J gave up 5 bases and V 6 bases, and 6 bases lay outside the gene matches. This CDR3 is built from 14 residues. The CDR3 region is CASRQTGGGETQYF. CDR3 DNA: TGTGCCAGCAGACAGACAGGGGGCGGTGAGACCCAGTACTTC.

The chain uses TRBV5-1 and TRBJ2-6; TRBD1 might be the D (5 bases). Trimming shortened V by 4 bases and J by 0 bases, and 5 bases separated the two germline ends. Germline lookup yields CDR1 SGHRS and CDR2 YFSETQ. The CDR3 totals 14 residues. The CDR3 loop reads CASSGHSGANVLTF. Written as DNA, the CDR3 is TGCGCCAGCAGCGGACACTCTGGGGCCAACGTCCTGACTTTC. The entire variable domain, with the rest obtained from reference TRBV5-1 and TRBJ2-6, is as follows: KAGVTQTPRYLIKTRGQQVTLSCSPISGHRSVSWYQQTPGQGLQFLFEYFSETQRNKGNFPGRFSGRQFSNSRSEMNVSTLELGDSALYLCASSGHSGANVLTFGAGSRLTVL.

This chain connects TRBV19 to TRBJ1-4, with TRBD1 matching 7 bases. This CDR3 is built from 13 residues. The V and J ends lost 3 bases and 7 bases, in that order; junction bases with no gene match: 2. Germline V CDR1 and CDR2: LNHDA, SQIVND (reference sequence). The CDR3 region has the DNA TGTGCCAGTAGTATTGACAGGGCTGAAAAACTGTTTTTT. Its protein is CASSIDRAEKLFF.

This chain connects TRBV15 to TRBJ2-4; the match to TRBD1 covers 11 bases. CDR3 length: 22 residues. CDR1 is LNHNV and CDR2 is YYDKDF in the germline V gene (reference sequence). V was pared by 0 bases and J by 1 base, with 17 bases of the junction left unmatched. The CDR3 region has the DNA TGTGCCACCAGCAGAGATACTCTCCCACTTCGGACAGGGGGCCTTGCCAAAAACATTCAGTACTTC. Amino acids: CATSRDTLPLRTGGLAKNIQYF.

This clone was recorded once. The J gene is TRBJ2-7, the V gene TRBV29-1, with 7 bases matching TRBD2. The CDR3 runs 12 residues. In germline, CDR1 is SQVTM, CDR2 ANQGSEA. With V trimmed by 4 bases and J by 7 bases, 7 bases remained unmatched. CDR3 in DNA: TGCAGCGTTGGTAATCAAGCGGGGGAGCAGTACTTC. It translates to CSVGNQAGEQYF.